A single sample is the source of the 8 T cell receptor beta chains below, sequenced in a study of blood T cells in healthy people across ages. Primers used in a second PCR of about 7 to 12 cycles were a sample-barcoded 5' primer and a J-beta primer mix. TCRdb reanalysed the 5' RACE reads using MiXCR and keeps one entry per CDR3 protein. The sample yields fewer than 800,000 distinct CDR3 sequences, approximately 25% seen once. These sequences were also reported in another study, on T cells of mothers and their children.

Sample: blood. Receptors were obtained from a boy between 10 and 17 years old in good health.

The CDR3 region is CASSQVSPGETEAFF. CDR3 nucleotides: TGTGCCAGCAGCCAAGTGTCTCCGGGGGAGACTGAAGCTTTCTTT. The genes are TRBV4-2 and TRBJ1-1; a possible D gene is TRBD1 (5 bases). Per the germline V gene, CDR1 is LGHNA and CDR2 is YNFKEQ. The CDR3 runs to 15 residues. The V gene lost 1 base and the J gene lost 5 bases, with 14 bases spanning the gap.

V usage is TRBV7-9 and J usage is TRBJ1-4; D not certain. The CDR3 spans 13 residues. The germline V gene encodes CDR1 SEHNR and CDR2 FQNEAQ (reference sequence). Trimming took off 3 bases at V and 9 bases at J, with 11 bases between the two ends. The CDR3 DNA reads TGTGCCAGCAGCTTGGACGGTACCAAAAAACTGTTTTTT. Its protein is CASSLDGTKKLFF. The full variable domain, with the rest looked up from reference TRBV7-9 and TRBJ1-4, is DTGVSQNPRHKITKRGQNVTFRCDPISEHNRLYWYRQTLGQGPEFLTYFQNEAQLEKSRLLSDRFSAERPKGSFSTLEIQRTEQGDSAMYLCASSLDGTKKLFFGSGTQLSVL.

The rearrangement uses TRBV5-1 and TRBJ1-4, with 9 bases lining up with TRBD1. CDR3 length: 15 residues. From germline, CDR1 is SGHRS and CDR2 YFSETQ. The V gene end was trimmed by 6 bases and the J gene end by 5 bases; junction bases not matched to a gene: 8. Here the CDR3 reads CASMRFGTGNEKLFF. The CDR3 DNA reads TGCGCCAGCATGCGGTTCGGGACAGGGAATGAAAAACTGTTTTTT.

This rearrangement joins TRBV4-1 to TRBJ2-7, with D uncertain. The CDR3 has 15 residues. V shed 0 bases and J shed 3 bases, with 12 bases lying between them. Germline loops: CDR1 MGHRA, CDR2 YSYEKL. CDR3 protein: CASSQERQPFYEQYF. CDR3 DNA sequence: TGCGCCAGCAGCCAAGAACGGCAGCCCTTCTACGAGCAGTACTTC.

The chain employs TRBV6-1 and TRBJ2-1, with no clear D. The CDR3 loop spans 13 amino acids. Germline CDR1 reads MNHNS; CDR2 reads SASEGT. Trimming stripped 10 bases from V and 0 bases from J, with 10 bases between. The CDR3 region is CATQLSSYNEQFF. Written as DNA, the CDR3 is TGTGCCACCCAGTTGAGCTCCTACAATGAGCAGTTCTTC.

This clonotype turned up a few times. This chain links TRBV3-1 with TRBJ2-1; D is undetermined. V gave up 1 base and J gave up 3 bases, with 4 bases separating them. Germline values: CDR1 LGHDT, CDR2 YNNKEL (reference sequence). The CDR3 sequence is 13 residues long. CDR3 DNA sequence: TGTGCCAGCAGCCAAGCGTACTACAATGAGCAGTTCTTC. This sequence encodes CASSQAYYNEQFF.

This chain connects TRBV29-1 to TRBJ1-1; D not resolved. V lost 6 bases and J lost 1, with 12 bases in between. Looked up from germline, CDR1 is SQVTM and CDR2 is ANQGSEA. The CDR3 has 13 amino acids. The CDR3, as DNA: TGCAGCGTCGAATCCCCAGCGAACACTGAAGCTTTCTTT. Its translation is CSVESPANTEAFF. The full variable domain, rest sourced from reference TRBV29-1 and TRBJ1-1, is SAVISQKPSRDICQRGTSLTIQCQVDSQVTMMFWYRQQPGQSLTLIATANQGSEATYESGFVIDKFPISRPNLTFSTLTVSNMSPEDSSIYLCSVESPANTEAFFGQGTRLTVV.

The gene calls are TRBV6-2 or TRBV6-3 and TRBJ1-6, with D unresolved. This CDR3 spans 13 amino acids. Between the trimmed V and J ends, which lost 7 bases and 13 bases, there was a span of 17 bases. Germline CDR1 reads MNHEY; CDR2 reads SVGEGT. CDR3 sequence: CASKGQASNPLHF. Here the CDR3 DNA reads TGTGCCAGCAAGGGCCAGGCTTCGAACCCCCTCCACTTT.